The entry that follows covers one T cell receptor beta chain sequence. These data are taken from a study of blood T cell repertoires in COVID-19. Source study methods: Estimation of nucleated cell counts relied on the amplification of reference gene primers. The protocol was immunoSEQ multiplex PCR, while the TCRdb copy is restricted to in-frame clones and leaves out a portion. V and J calls and clone size are as listed in that table; D and trimming were resolved from the DNA. The table records 110,000 to 150,000 clones, approximately 86% of them present only once. Recruitment covered over 20 US areas and drew participants whose ages spanned roughly 18 to 90 years. Assignments of participants to cohorts depended upon their own reported clinical history. Sequenced: PBMCs or T cells enriched from blood (not recorded which). This clonotype was sampled from a woman in her thirties or forties who had recovered from COVID-19.

As DNA, the CDR3 is TGCGCCAGCAGCTTGGTCTGGGGGGGATTAGGTAAGAATCAGCCCCAGCATTTT. It translates to CASSLVWGGLGKNQPQHF. This chain connects TRBV5-1 to TRBJ1-5; weak D call: TRBD1 (5 bases). The V gene lost 0 bases and the J gene lost 4 bases, with 20 bases spanning the gap. The CDR3 runs 18 residues. The germline V gene encodes CDR1 SGHRS and CDR2 YFSETQ.